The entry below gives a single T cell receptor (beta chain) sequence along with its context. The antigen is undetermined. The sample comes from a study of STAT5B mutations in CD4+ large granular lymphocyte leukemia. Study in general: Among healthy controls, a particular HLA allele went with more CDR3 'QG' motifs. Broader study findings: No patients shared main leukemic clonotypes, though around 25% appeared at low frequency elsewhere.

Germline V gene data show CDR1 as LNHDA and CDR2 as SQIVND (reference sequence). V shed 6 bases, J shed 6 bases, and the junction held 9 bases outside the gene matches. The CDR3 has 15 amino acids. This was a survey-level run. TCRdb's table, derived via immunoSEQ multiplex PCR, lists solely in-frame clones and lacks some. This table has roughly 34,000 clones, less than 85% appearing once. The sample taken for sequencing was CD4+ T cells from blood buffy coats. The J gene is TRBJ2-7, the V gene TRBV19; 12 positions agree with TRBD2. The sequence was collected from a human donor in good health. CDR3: CASSHSGLAGREQYF. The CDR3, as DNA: TGTGCCAGTAGCCACTCCGGACTAGCGGGACGCGAGCAGTACTTC. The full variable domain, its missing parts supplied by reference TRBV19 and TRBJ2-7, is DGGITQSPKYLFRKEGQNVTLSCEQNLNHDAMYWYRQDPGQGLRLIYYSQIVNDFQKGDIAEGYSVSREKKESFPLTVTSAQKNPTAFYLCASSHSGLAGREQYFGPGTRLTVT.